The 11 T cell receptor beta chains below come from one sample, sequenced in a study of blood T cell repertoires in COVID-19. Profiling relied on immunoSEQ multiplex PCR, and the TCRdb table lists in-frame clones only, not all of them. The sample carries tens of thousands of clones, more than 75% recorded once. The sequencing sample was made of peripheral blood. The source is a man older than 75 in a cohort sampled during active COVID-19.

This clone was counted only a few times. V usage is TRBV6-6 and J usage is TRBJ1-5, with 9 nucleotides matching TRBD1. Germline V lookup: CDR1 MNHNY, CDR2 SVGAGI (reference sequence). This CDR3 contains 14 residues. V lost 6 bases and J lost 7; bases outside the gene matches: 7. The CDR3 sequence: CASSETGGKQPQHF. In DNA, the CDR3 is TGTGCCAGCAGCGAGACAGGGGGTAAACAGCCCCAGCATTTT.

V and J are TRBV18 and TRBJ1-2; 7 bases map to TRBD1. The CDR3 has 17 residues. V lost 3 bases, J lost 7 bases, and 17 bases stayed unmatched. Germline V CDR1 and CDR2: KGHSH, LQKENI. The CDR3 spells CASSPSGDSGRYFGYTF. CDR3 DNA: TGTGCCAGCTCACCTTCGGGGGACAGCGGTAGATATTTTGGCTACACCTTC.

Details on this clone: This sample includes further DNA sequences coding for the same CDR3. V and J are TRBV3-1 (or the pseudogene TRBV3-2) and TRBJ2-1, with 10 bases lining up with TRBD2. The J segment lost 6 bases and the V segment lost 5 bases, leaving 7 bases of the junction unmatched. Germline CDR1 is LGHDT and CDR2 is YNNKEL (reference sequence). The CDR3 covers 15 residues. The CDR3, as DNA: TGTGCCAGCAGCGCCACTAGCGGGAACCTCAATGAGCAGTTCTTC. This translates into CASSATSGNLNEQFF.

This chain links TRBV2 with TRBJ1-1; D unresolved. V shed 5 bases and J shed 9 bases, with 13 bases lying between them. The CDR3 extends over 12 amino acids. Germline assignment: CDR1 SNHLY and CDR2 FYNNEI. CDR3 region: CASSFSDEKAFF. CDR3 in DNA: TGTGCCAGCAGTTTCAGCGACGAGAAAGCTTTCTTT.

Written as DNA, the CDR3 is TGTGCCACCAGCAGAGATTTGGGGGGAAATTCACCCCTCCACTTT. Its translation: CATSRDLGGNSPLHF. The chain carries TRBV15 and TRBJ1-6, with D perhaps TRBD1 (5 bases). V dropped 0 bases and J dropped 7 bases, with 10 bases sitting between them. In germline, CDR1 is LNHNV, CDR2 YYDKDF (reference sequence). CDR3 length: 15 residues.

This clone has just one count. J is TRBJ1-2 and V is TRBV6-2 or TRBV6-3; TRBD1 matches 11 bases. Germline V gene sequence: CDR1 MNHEY, CDR2 SVGEGT. The junction had 8 bases not matched to a gene; V was cut back by 5 bases and J by 3 bases. The CDR3 runs 16 residues. The CDR3 DNA sequence: TGTGCCAGCAGTACCAGACCGGGACAGGGGGACTATGGCTACACCTTC. This gives the protein CASSTRPGQGDYGYTF.

CDR3 in DNA: TGTGCCAGCAGTTTAAATCGACAGGTTGGGGAGCAGTACTTC. Translated: CASSLNRQVGEQYF. This chain connects TRBV27 to TRBJ2-7; TRBD1 is a possible D gene (6 bases). Trimming stripped 2 bases from V and 7 bases from J, with 15 bases between. Per germline, CDR1 MNHEY and CDR2 SMNVEV (reference sequence). This CDR3 has 14 amino acids.

This chain connects TRBV6-5 to TRBJ1-2; a weak D match, TRBD1 (6 bases). Trimming shortened V by 5 bases and J by 3 bases, and 7 bases separated the two germline ends. CDR3 length equals 12 residues. Germline V CDR1 and CDR2: MNHEY, SVGAGI. The CDR3 DNA sequence: TGTGCCAGCAGTCCAGGGGACTATGGCTACACCTTC. Protein product: CASSPGDYGYTF.

CDR3: CASSPGTGGDGYTF. The CDR3, as DNA: TGTGCCAGCTCACCAGGGACAGGGGGCGATGGCTACACCTTC. The chain carries TRBV18 and TRBJ1-2; 12 nucleotides match TRBD1. The junction had 1 base not matched to a gene; V was cut back by 2 bases and J by 6 bases. The CDR3 contains 14 residues. Germline CDR1 KGHSH, CDR2 LQKENI.

This clone was seen a handful of times. The chain uses TRBV30 and TRBJ1-2; tentative D call: TRBD1 (5 bases). The V and J ends lost 1 base and 6 bases respectively, with 15 bases between them. This CDR3 contains 14 residues. Germline V gene data show CDR1 as GTSNPN and CDR2 as SVGIG (reference sequence). The CDR3: CAWSEGTGSHGYTF. Here the CDR3 DNA reads TGTGCCTGGAGTGAGGGAACAGGCTCCCATGGCTACACCTTC.

The chain has TRBV6-6 and TRBJ2-7; 13 bases align to TRBD2. With 6 bases clipped from V and 4 bases from J, the junction kept 6 bases outside the gene matches. The CDR3 runs 15 residues. Germline loops: CDR1 MNHNY, CDR2 SVGAGI (reference sequence). CDR3 DNA sequence: TGTGCCAGCAGCCAACTAGCGGGAGGGTTTTACGAGCAGTACTTC. Translation gives CASSQLAGGFYEQYF.